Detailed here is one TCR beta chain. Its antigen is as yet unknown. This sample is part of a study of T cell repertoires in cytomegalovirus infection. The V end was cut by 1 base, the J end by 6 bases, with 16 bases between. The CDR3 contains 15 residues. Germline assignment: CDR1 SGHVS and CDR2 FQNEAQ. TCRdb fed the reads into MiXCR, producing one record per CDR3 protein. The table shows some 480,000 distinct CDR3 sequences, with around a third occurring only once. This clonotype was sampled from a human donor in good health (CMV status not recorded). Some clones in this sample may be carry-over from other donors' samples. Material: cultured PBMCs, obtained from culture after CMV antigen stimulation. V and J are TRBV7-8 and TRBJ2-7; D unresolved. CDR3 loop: CASSLERRVLAEQYF. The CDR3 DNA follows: TGTGCCAGCAGCTTAGAACGTCGGGTTCTCGCCGAGCAGTACTTC.